This T cell receptor beta chain comes out of a study of cytomegalovirus exposure and HLA in healthy donors (dated 2017 in TCRdb). Background on the whole study: An earlier analysis of approximately 550 of the donors reported roughly 300 Gb of sequence data and 117 million unique TCR beta sequences from approximately 180 million T cells. Around 330 gigabases of sequencing data and 70 million to 100 million unique TCR sequences made up an early release that covered several hundred HLA-typed donors. Of the roughly 400 genotyped donors, approximately 82% fell in the genetic ancestry cluster associated with self-reported Caucasian donors. The study aimed to test whether signatures of past pathogen exposure could be identified by cataloging public T cell receptors. The study used immunosequencing to profile the T cell repertoires of approximately 630 subjects and linked those repertoires to cytomegalovirus serostatus. A separate validation cohort of over a hundred different subjects was used in addition to the 666-subject first cohort. To predict cytomegalovirus infection status, the study combined high-throughput TCR immunosequencing, statistical association of individual TCRs with disease status, and machine learning. A later analysis re-analyzed previously published TCR beta repertoires from roughly 630 donors and added high-resolution HLA genotyping to study TCR occurrence patterns. Rather than drawing on any new phenotypic data, the later analysis identified candidate immune exposures from TCR beta sequences and the way those sequences occurred across donors. An earlier analysis of 587 of the donors applied high-throughput TCR beta sequencing to assess whether each TCR beta V gene segment acted as functional or pseudogenic. Alongside the repertoire data, information on donor age, sex, ethnicity and CMV serostatus was compiled. Genome-wide SNP genotypes for about 60% of the roughly 670 donors were used in a later genetic analysis, which treated that subset as a discovery cohort. All discovery cohort repertoires had been generated on a single sequencing platform. Class I and class II HLA loci were covered by the typing at four-digit resolution. Typing coverage differed by locus: A, B, C, DRB1 and DQB1 were typed in roughly 629-630 donors, DQA1 in 500 to 550, DPA1 in around 610, and DPB1 in around 440. Several DR-DQ haplotypes were handled as single units for association and clustering because linkage in the cohort was strong. Across about 380 genotyped donors of the cohort, an average of roughly 250,000 unique TCR beta nucleotide sequences per donor were sequenced, and around 20% of those sequences were non-productive. Overall study results and their limits: An earlier analysis of some 560 of the donors showed that most TCR beta V segments appeared in productive rearrangements either about 90% or about 30% of the time, which broadly matched IMGT annotations. A further reported finding was that TCR beta sequences accurately predicted the HLA-A and HLA-B alleles for most subjects in the first cohort. In vitro tests confirmed that a few of the cytomegalovirus-associated TCR beta chains recognize cytomegalovirus antigens. A later analysis found that HLA-associated TCR beta chains were more clonally expanded and had lower generation probabilities than equally common non-associated chains. Compared with the approximately 700-donor mean, donors in an Asian-associated ancestry cluster had fewer N-insertions in productive TCRs, according to a later genetic analysis. An association between a missense DCLRE1C variant and V-gene and J-gene trimming of TCR beta chains was found in a later genetic analysis and replicated in an independent cohort. The authors suggested that the approach could potentially be extended to other disease states and immunological phenotypes. Presence/absence analyses assumed roughly uniform sequencing depth across donors, an assumption that may not hold. Linkage disequilibrium might explain the correlated functional status among segregating V segments, but an unknown experimental factor could not be ruled out. When HLA alleles, especially DR and DQ, strongly co-occurred, TCR associations were difficult to assign to individual alleles. A cluster of highly shared sequence variants was judged likely to represent a technical artifact of the sequencing pipeline. Several of the top co-occurrence clusters appeared to be linked to parvovirus B19, influenza, CMV and Epstein-Barr virus, according to a later analysis. The cohort was sequenced for TCR beta chains only, and without alpha or paired-chain data the features that could be detected were limited. In a later analysis, most CMV-associated TCR beta chains were found to appear HLA-restricted, with HLA associations seemingly driven largely by CMV exposure. In the study, some 160 TCR beta chains were listed as associated with cytomegalovirus. Some IMGT-functional V segments, including TRBV6-2 and TRBV6-3, could not be distinguished by the 87-base-pair reads and were therefore excluded. Because some donors lacked HLA typing at each locus, the association tests relied only on the typed subset. At a false discovery rate of 0.05, a later analysis linked around 15,000 TCR beta sequences to specific HLA alleles. Because counts were too low, fewer than 20 rarely observed V segments, including chromosome 9 orphons, were excluded from the earlier analysis of a few hundred of the donors. Most TCR sequences were observed very rarely across donors, whereas some public TCRs were present in many individuals. The classifier was reported to diagnose cytomegalovirus status with high specificity and sensitivity in both the original and validation cohorts. A later analysis found that TCR association rates varied across HLA loci, with DRB1 alleles showing the most associated TCRs and HLA-C alleles the fewest. CMV serostatus was the only immune exposure information available for the cohort.

V loses 0 bases at its end and J loses 8 bases; junction bases beyond the gene matches: 3. Inclusive of the bounding cysteine and phenylalanine, the CDR3 is 15 residues long. The kept DNA is CDR3 alone, 45 bases in frame from the first base. Via the germline V gene, CDR1 is KGHSH and CDR2 LQKENI. Libraries came from the immunoSEQ multiplex PCR assay. The multiplex PCR relied on a mix of 60 forward primers for TCR Vbeta segments and 13 reverse primers for TCR Jbeta segments. Amplification of the CDR3 region of rearranged TCR beta genes was performed with a multiplex PCR assay on genomic DNA. On the Illumina HiSeq System, the amplified TCR beta libraries were sequenced as 87-base-pair reads. Regarding the original processing steps: In a later analysis, tens of millions of unique TCR beta chains were counted across the approximately 670 repertoires, and about 9.9 million of these chains were shared by at least two donors. A nearest-neighbor algorithm error-corrected the raw reads and collapsed the reads into unique sequences, merging closely related sequences to remove PCR and sequencing errors. To assign V, D and J gene segments, CDR3 sequences were aligned to IMGT reference sequences. Each retained sequence needed at least a six-nucleotide match to both a V gene segment and a J gene segment. A rearrangement was called productive if the CDR3 had no stop codons and remained in frame with V and J, and every other rearrangement was called non-productive. CDR3 was defined according to IMGT convention as the region running from the second conserved V-encoded cysteine to the conserved J-encoded phenylalanine. The earlier analysis of 550 to 650 of the donors excluded any sequence lacking an unambiguous match to a single V gene segment. An earlier analysis of fewer than 650 of the donors classified V segments as functional when productive rearrangements were above 56.7% and as segregating when the standard deviation between donors was above 5%. To diagnose cytomegalovirus status from the catalog of TCR beta chain sequences, a statistical classification framework was built. A later analysis assigned V and J genes by comparing TCR nucleotide sequences with IMGT/GENE-DB human TR gene sequences. A later analysis assigned CDR3 sequences and most-parsimonious VDJ recombination scenarios with the TCRdist pipeline. A later analysis defined each TCR beta chain by its CDR3 amino acid sequence plus V-gene family, and excluded reads lacking a unique V-gene family. In a later analysis, 450 to 600 highly shared, low-generation-probability nucleotide sequences were removed to address suspected cross-contamination and a sequencing artifact. In a later analysis, a clonal expansion index was calculated for each public chain from normalized within-repertoire ranks of inferred template counts. Generation probabilities in a later analysis came from a VDJ recombination model fitted to out-of-frame rearrangements, and those results were checked against IGoR. In a later analysis, TCR-TCR, TCR-HLA and TCR-CMV co-occurrence was scored with hypergeometric tests, and a repertoire-size bias correction was applied to TCR pairs. To estimate false discovery rates, a later analysis permuted the HLA or CMV assignments 20 times. In a later analysis, co-occurring TCRs were grouped with DBSCAN, and TCRdist sequence similarity was added when clustering was performed within HLA-allele-positive subsets. Co-occurrence clustering excluded repertoires with fewer than 30,000 or more than 120,000 public chains, plus five with anomalous nucleotide sharing. Here the immuneACCESS table is served through TCRdb, limited to in-frame sequences with V and J called. Missing clones are a known gap in these copies; in checked studies unresolved V genes cover under half, and the rest lacks a known reason. V and J calls and clone size are copied from that table; D and trimming were computed from the DNA. Within this sample are some 170,000 clones, with 75% to 80% of them counted one time only. The top ten clonotypes cover less than 8% of the sample.

The cohort consisted of 666 healthy bone marrow donors. All cohort members were sampled while nominally healthy, although unrecorded immune exposures were likely present. The donor tested CMV seropositive and was one of the 289 seropositive cohort members. A peripheral blood sample was provided by each donor, and peripheral blood mononuclear cells were used for TCR beta sequencing. The Qiagen DNeasy Blood Extraction Kit was used to extract genomic DNA from the blood cell samples. Note on this clone: Its antigen is not yet known. Base qualities are not recorded, but no much larger clone differs from it by a single base. Additional DNA sequences in this sample encode the identical CDR3.

The sample taken for sequencing was PBMCs. The receptor was derived from a man aged 35 to 55 in good health and CMV-seropositive. This sequence uses TRBV18 and TRBJ1-4; 10 junctional bases match TRBD1. The bases are TGTGCCAGCTCACCACCCTCGGACAGGGGGGAAAAACTGTTTTTT. It translates to CASSPPSDRGEKLFF.